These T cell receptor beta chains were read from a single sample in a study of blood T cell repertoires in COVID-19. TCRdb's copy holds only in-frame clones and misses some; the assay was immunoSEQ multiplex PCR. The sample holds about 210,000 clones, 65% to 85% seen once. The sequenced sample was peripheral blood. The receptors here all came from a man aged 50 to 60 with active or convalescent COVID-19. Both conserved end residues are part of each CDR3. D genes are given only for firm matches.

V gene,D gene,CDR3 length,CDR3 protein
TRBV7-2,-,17,CASSLVGGQGFNYGYTF
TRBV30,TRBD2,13,CAWKIAGRYEQYF
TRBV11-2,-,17,CASSLDLASLSTDTQYF
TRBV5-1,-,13,CASSAGGLETQYF
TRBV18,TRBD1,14,CASSPDRGTDTQYF
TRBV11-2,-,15,CASSLGSPGVTEAFF
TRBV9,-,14,CASSAGQTYNEQFF
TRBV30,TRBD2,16,CAWRILRTSGTGEQFF
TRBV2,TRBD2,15,CASSEVWLAGETQYF
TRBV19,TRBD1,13,CASSTQGEETQYF
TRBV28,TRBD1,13,CASSWGQLQTQYF
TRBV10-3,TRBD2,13,CAISELARETQYF
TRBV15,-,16,CATSRRPPGTGNTIYF
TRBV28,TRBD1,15,CASSPLDRVDSPLHF
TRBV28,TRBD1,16,CASSLEGGADNEKLFF
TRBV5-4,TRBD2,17,CASSSNWTSGRGETQYF
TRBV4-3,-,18,CAGSQVIRTIGNSGELFF
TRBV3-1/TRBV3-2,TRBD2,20,CASSQSLAGDQSLSTDTQYF
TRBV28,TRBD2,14,CASRNPGLAGEQYF
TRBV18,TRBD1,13,CASSQGTDNEQFF
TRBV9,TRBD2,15,CASSVGLAGLYEQYF
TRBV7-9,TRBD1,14,CASSSRTGPLEQYF
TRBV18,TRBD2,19,CASSLRRSSGGESTGELFF
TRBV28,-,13,CASSLVGPYEQYF
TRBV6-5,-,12,CASSPRLYGYTF
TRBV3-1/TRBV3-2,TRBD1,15,CASSPAGGVRNTIYF
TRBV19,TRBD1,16,CASSGTWTGGYNEQLF
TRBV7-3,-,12,CASSSSTDTQYF
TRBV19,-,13,CASLQGWGEKLFF
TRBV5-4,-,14,CASSLEHRNTEAFF
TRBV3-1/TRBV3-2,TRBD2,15,CASSQVSGGAVTQYF
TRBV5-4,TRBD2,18,CASSSPSSGGRRGDTQYF
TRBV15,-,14,CATSRGAGVETQYF
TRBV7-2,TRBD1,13,CASSFTGDYGYTF
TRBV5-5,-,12,CASSSLGGGYTF
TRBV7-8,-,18,CASSLRGGIVGMNTEAFF
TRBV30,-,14,CAWSVQRVLPEAFF
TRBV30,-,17,CAWSPYEGTFFNQPQHF
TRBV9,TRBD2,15,CASSASGSQQETQYF
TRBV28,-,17,CASSFQTDMSSYNEQFF
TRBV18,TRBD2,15,CASSPPPGGTGELFF
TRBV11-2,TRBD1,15,CASSRGGTGFHEQYF
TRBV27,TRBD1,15,CASSLLGQLNTEAFF
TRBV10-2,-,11,CASLMNTEAFF
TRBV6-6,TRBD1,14,CASSRPGQGNGYTF
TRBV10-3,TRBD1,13,CATVDREGEKLFF
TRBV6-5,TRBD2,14,CASSYVSGGYEQYF
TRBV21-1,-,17,CASISGTGLYSNQPQHF
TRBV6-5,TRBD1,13,CASRRGQINGYTF